This TCR beta chain derives from a study of blood T cell repertoires in COVID-19. Germline V gene lookup returns CDR1 SEHNR and CDR2 FQNEAQ (reference sequence). The V gene lost 4 bases and the J gene lost 1 base, with 16 bases spanning the gap. This CDR3 spans 16 amino acids. This table comes from immunoSEQ multiplex PCR, and its TCRdb copy is limited to in-frame clones, with some not included. The table shows hundreds of thousands of clones, with around 90% occurring only once. Sequencing was done on a sample of peripheral blood. The TCR originated in a woman between 35 and 50 years old with COVID-19, enrolled during active disease. The genes are TRBV7-9 and TRBJ1-1; D not resolved. In DNA, the CDR3 is TGTGCCAGCAGCTCCTCCGGTGGGAGAGCGAACACTGAAGCTTTCTTT. Residues: CASSSSGGRANTEAFF.